The T cell receptor (beta chain) described here comes from a study of blood T cell repertoires in COVID-19. In the original workflow: Estimation of nucleated cell counts was performed using reference gene primer amplification. Clones were sequenced by immunoSEQ multiplex PCR, and TCRdb holds only the in-frame ones, with some missing. Clone size and the V and J calls come from that table; the DNA yielded D and trimming. The sample consists of approximately 340,000 clones, more than 70% of them appearing once. V gave up 6 bases and J gave up 0 bases, with 8 bases separating them. Looked up from germline, CDR1 is MNHEY and CDR2 is SVGAGI. The CDR3 loop spans 13 amino acids.

The genes are TRBV6-5 and TRBJ1-1, with D possibly being TRBD1 (5 bases). The source is a man under 40 with active or convalescent COVID-19. Sequencing was carried out using peripheral blood. The CDR3 region has the DNA TGTGCCAGCAGAGACAGCTTGAACACTGAAGCTTTCTTT. It translates to CASRDSLNTEAFF.